This TCR beta chain was captured by sequencing in a study of cytomegalovirus exposure and HLA in healthy donors. PCR was performed using 60 Vbeta and 13 Jbeta primers. Here immunoSEQ multiplex PCR was the method, and the copy in TCRdb shows in-frame clones only, minus some. The table shows approximately 120,000 clones, with roughly 70% occurring only once. Healthy bone marrow donors formed the donor group. The sample was PBMCs. The clonotype originates from a woman in her 70s in good health and CMV-seropositive.

CDR3 in DNA: TGCGCCAGCGGGACAGGGCTGAGCTCCTACAATGAGCAGTTCTTC. This codes for CASGTGLSSYNEQFF. The rearrangement links TRBV5-1 to TRBJ2-1; 9 positions agree with TRBD1. V dropped 7 bases and J dropped 0; count of bases not matched to a gene: 5. Germline values: CDR1 SGHRS, CDR2 YFSETQ. CDR3 length: 15 amino acids.